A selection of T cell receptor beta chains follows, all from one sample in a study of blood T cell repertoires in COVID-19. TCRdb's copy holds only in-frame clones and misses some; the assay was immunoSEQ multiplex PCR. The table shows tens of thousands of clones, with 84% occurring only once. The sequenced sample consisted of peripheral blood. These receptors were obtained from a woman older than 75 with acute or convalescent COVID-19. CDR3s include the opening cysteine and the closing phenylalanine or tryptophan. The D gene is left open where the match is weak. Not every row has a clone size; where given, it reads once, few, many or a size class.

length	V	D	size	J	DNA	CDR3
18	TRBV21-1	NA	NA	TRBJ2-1	TGTGCCAGCAGCAAAAGTGAGGGGACTGAGAGCTCCTACAATGAGCAGTTCTTC	CASSKSEGTESSYNEQFF
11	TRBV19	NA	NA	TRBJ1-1	TGTGCCAGTACTGTGAACACTGAAGCTTTCTTT	CASTVNTEAFF
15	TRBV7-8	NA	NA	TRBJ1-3	TGTGCCAGCAGCATGCCCCTAACGTCTGGAAACACCATATATTTT	CASSMPLTSGNTIYF
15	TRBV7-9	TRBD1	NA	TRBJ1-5	TGTGCCAGCAGCTTTGGGACAGGGGGCCCTCAGCCCCAGCATTTT	CASSFGTGGPQPQHF
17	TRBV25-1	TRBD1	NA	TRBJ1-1	TGTGCCAGCAGTGAATCCGGGACAGGGATTGCGAACACTGAAGCTTTCTTT	CASSESGTGIANTEAFF
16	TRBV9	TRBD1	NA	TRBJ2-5	TGTGCCAGCAGCGCAACACCAGGGGGCGCGGAGGAGACCCAGTACTTC	CASSATPGGAEETQYF
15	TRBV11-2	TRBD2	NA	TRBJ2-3	TGTGCCAGCAGCTTAGTGGGGACTAGTGCAGATACGCAGTATTTT	CASSLVGTSADTQYF
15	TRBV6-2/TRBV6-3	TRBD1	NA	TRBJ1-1	TGTGCCAGCAGTTACTTGACAGGGGGGGTCTCTGAAGCTTTCTTT	CASSYLTGGVSEAFF
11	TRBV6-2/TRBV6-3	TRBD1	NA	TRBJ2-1	TGTGCCAGCAGTTACTGGGACAGGGTGGTCTTC	CASSYWDRVVF
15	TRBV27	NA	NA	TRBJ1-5	TGTGCCAGCAGTTTAAACCGGGACTCCAATCAGCCCCAGCATTTT	CASSLNRDSNQPQHF
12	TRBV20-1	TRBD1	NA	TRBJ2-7	TGCAGTGCTAGTCGGACAGGGAGTGAGCAGTACTTC	CSASRTGSEQYF
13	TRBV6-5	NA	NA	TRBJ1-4	TGTGCCAGCAGACAGGAACCGGCTGAAAAACTGTTTTTT	CASRQEPAEKLFF
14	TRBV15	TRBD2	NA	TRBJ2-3	TGTGCCACCAGCAGAGATCGGGGGGGCCTCCCGCAGTATTTT	CATSRDRGGLPQYF
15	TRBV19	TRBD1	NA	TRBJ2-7	TGTGCCAGTAGTATAGAGGCAGGGGGCGGCTACGAGCAGTACTTC	CASSIEAGGGYEQYF
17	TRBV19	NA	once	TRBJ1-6	TGTGCCAGTAGCCTCGCGGGAAGCCAATTTGATAATTCACCCCTCCACTTT	CASSLAGSQFDNSPLHF
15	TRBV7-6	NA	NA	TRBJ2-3	TGTGCCAGCAGCTTAAAGGGGGAGCAAAAAAATACGCAGTATTTT	CASSLKGEQKNTQYF
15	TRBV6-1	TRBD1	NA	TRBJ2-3	TGTGCCAGCAGTGAGGGGACAGGGGGCAGGAATACGCAGTATTTT	CASSEGTGGRNTQYF
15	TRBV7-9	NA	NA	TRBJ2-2	TGTGCCAGCAGCTTAAAAGGGGCCGGGACCGGGGAGCTGTTTTTT	CASSLKGAGTGELFF
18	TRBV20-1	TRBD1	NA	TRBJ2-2	TGCAGTGCTAGTGAGACAGGGGGCCCCTCCTATAACACCGGGGAGCTGTTTTTT	CSASETGGPSYNTGELFF
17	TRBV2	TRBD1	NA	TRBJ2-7	TGTGCCAGCAGTGAAGAGGAGGACGGGACAGGGATCAACGAGCAGTACTTC	CASSEEEDGTGINEQYF
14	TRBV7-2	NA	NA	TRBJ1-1	TGTGCCAGCAGCTTACAAGGAGGGCTCACTGAAGCTTTCTTT	CASSLQGGLTEAFF
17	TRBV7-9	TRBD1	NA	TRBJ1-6	TGTGCCAGCAGCTCCCCCGGGGGACAGTCCGTTAATTCACCCCTCCACTTT	CASSSPGGQSVNSPLHF
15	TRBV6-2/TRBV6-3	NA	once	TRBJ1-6	TGTGCCAGCAGTTCCCGGGATACGTATAATTCACCCCTCCACTTT	CASSSRDTYNSPLHF
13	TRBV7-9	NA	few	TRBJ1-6	TGTGCCAGCAGCTTACCGGGATATTCACCCCTCCACTTT	CASSLPGYSPLHF
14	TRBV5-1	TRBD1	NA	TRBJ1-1	TGCGCCAGCTCAAGGACAGGGATGGACACTGAAGCTTTCTTT	CASSRTGMDTEAFF
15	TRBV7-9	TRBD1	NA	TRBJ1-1	TGTGCCAGCAGCTTCCCGACAGGGGTCGGCACTGAAGCTTTCTTT	CASSFPTGVGTEAFF
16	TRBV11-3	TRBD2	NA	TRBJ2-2	TGTGCCAGCAGCTCTAGCGGGGCGGCGAACACCGGGGAGCTGTTTTTT	CASSSSGAANTGELFF
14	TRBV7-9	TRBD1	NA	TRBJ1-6	TGTGCCAGCAGCCCGGACGGAGGGGGCCCACCCCTCCACTTT	CASSPDGGGPPLHF
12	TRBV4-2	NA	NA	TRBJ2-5	TGTGCCAGCAGCCCCCCCTCAGAGACCCAGTACTTC	CASSPPSETQYF
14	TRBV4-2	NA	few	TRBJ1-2	TGTGCCAGCAGCCAAGATACCGGGAAAGATGGCTACACCTTC	CASSQDTGKDGYTF
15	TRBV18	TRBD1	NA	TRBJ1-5	TGTGCCAGCTCACCTGGGGACAGTCAGAATCAGCCCCAGCATTTT	CASSPGDSQNQPQHF
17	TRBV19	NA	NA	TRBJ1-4	TGTGCCAGTAGTATAGGAAGGTTCAGGGCGGTTAATGAAAAACTGTTTTTT	CASSIGRFRAVNEKLFF
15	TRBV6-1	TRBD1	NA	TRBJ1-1	TGTGCCAGCAGTGAAGCGACGACAGGGGACACTGAAGCTTTCTTT	CASSEATTGDTEAFF
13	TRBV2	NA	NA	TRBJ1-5	TGTGCCAGCAGTGAAGACCTAAATCAGCCCCAGCATTTT	CASSEDLNQPQHF
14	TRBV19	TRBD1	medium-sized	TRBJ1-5	TGTGCCAGTAGCCCCGGACAGGTCAATCAGCCCCAGCATTTT	CASSPGQVNQPQHF
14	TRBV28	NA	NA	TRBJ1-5	TGTGCCAGCAATAGGAGGCATAGCAATCAGCCCCAGCATTTT	CASNRRHSNQPQHF
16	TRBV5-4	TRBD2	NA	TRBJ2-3	TGTGCCAGCAGCTCTACTGGACTAGCTGACACAGATACGCAGTATTTT	CASSSTGLADTDTQYF
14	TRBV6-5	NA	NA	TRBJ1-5	TGTGCCAGCAGTTACAGGGCAGGGGATCAGCCCCAGCATTTT	CASSYRAGDQPQHF
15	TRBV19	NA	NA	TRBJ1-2	TGTGCCAGTAGTGGAACAGGGTGGAAGAACTATGGCTACACCTTC	CASSGTGWKNYGYTF
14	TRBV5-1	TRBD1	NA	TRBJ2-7	TGCGCCAGCAGCATCGGGACAGATTTTTACGAGCAGTACTTC	CASSIGTDFYEQYF
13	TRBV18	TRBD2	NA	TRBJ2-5	TGTGCCAGCTCACCAGTCGGGGGGGAGACCCAGTACTTC	CASSPVGGETQYF
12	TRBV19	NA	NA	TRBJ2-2	TGTGCCAGTAGTATGGGCCTCGGGGAGCTGTTTTTT	CASSMGLGELFF
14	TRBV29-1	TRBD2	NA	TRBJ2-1	TGCAGCGCCTCAAGCGGGAGCTCCTACAATGAGCAGTTCTTC	CSASSGSSYNEQFF
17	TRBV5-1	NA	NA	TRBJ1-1	TGCGCCAGCAGCTTGGGTGGCAGGGGTTTTTCGAACACTGAAGCTTTCTTT	CASSLGGRGFSNTEAFF
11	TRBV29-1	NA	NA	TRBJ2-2	TGCAGCGTCTCGAACACCGGGGAGCTGTTTTTT	CSVSNTGELFF
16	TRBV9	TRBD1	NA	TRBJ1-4	TGTGCCAGCAGCGTAGACCCGGACAGGACTAATGAAAAACTGTTTTTT	CASSVDPDRTNEKLFF
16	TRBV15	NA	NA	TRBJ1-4	TGTGCCACCAGCGTACAACAGGGCCAAGCTAATGAAAAACTGTTTTTT	CATSVQQGQANEKLFF
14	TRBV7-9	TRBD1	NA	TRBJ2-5	TGTGCCAGCAGCCCTCGGACAGGGGAGGAGACCCAGTACTTC	CASSPRTGEETQYF
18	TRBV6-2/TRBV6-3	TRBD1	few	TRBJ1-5	TGTGCCAGCAGTTCGTCCCGGGACAGGGGAAAGGGCGATCAGCCCCAGCATTTT	CASSSSRDRGKGDQPQHF
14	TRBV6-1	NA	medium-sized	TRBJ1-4	TGTGCCAGCAGTGAAGACAGAGATAATGAAAAACTGTTTTTT	CASSEDRDNEKLFF
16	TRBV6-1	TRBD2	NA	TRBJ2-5	TGTGCCAGCAGTGGAGGACTAGCGGGGGGGCAAGAGACCCAGTACTTC	CASSGGLAGGQETQYF
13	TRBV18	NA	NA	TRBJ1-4	TGTGCCAGCTCTATGGGCCTTAATGAAAAACTGTTTTTT	CASSMGLNEKLFF
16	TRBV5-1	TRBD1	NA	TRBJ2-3	TGCGCCAGCGGAATCCCGGGACAGGGGGCAACAGATACGCAGTATTTT	CASGIPGQGATDTQYF
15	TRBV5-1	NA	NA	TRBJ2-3	TGCGCCAGCAGCTTGAGGTGGGGGGGCACAGATACGCAGTATTTT	CASSLRWGGTDTQYF
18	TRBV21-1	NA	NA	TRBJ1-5	TGTGCCAGCAGCAAAGCCGAGGGGACAGGGCCTAGCAATCAGCCCCAGCATTTT	CASSKAEGTGPSNQPQHF
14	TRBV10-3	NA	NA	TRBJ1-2	TGTGCCATCAGTGGGTTTGGGGGCCGGCGTGACTACACCTTC	CAISGFGGRRDYTF
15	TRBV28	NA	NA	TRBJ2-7	TGTGCCAGCAATCCACAGGGGGGGCCGAGGTACGAGCAGTACTTC	CASNPQGGPRYEQYF
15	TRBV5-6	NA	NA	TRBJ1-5	TGTGCCAGCAGCTTGGGTTCTGAACTCAATCAGCCCCAGCATTTT	CASSLGSELNQPQHF
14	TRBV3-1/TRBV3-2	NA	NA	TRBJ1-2	TGTGCCAGCAGCCAGGGGCCGCAATTATATGGCTACACCTTC	CASSQGPQLYGYTF